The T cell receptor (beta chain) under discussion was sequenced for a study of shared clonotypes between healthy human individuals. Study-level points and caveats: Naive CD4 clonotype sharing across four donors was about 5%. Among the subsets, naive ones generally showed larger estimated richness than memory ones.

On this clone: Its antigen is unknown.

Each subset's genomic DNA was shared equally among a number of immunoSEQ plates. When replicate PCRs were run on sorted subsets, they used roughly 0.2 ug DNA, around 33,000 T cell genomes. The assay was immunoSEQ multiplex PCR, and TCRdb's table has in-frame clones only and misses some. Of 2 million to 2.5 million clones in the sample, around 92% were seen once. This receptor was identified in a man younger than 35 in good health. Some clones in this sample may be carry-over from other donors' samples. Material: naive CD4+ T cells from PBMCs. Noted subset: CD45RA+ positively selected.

Here the CDR3 reads CASSLSPYSPYREQYF. In DNA, the CDR3 is TGTGCCAGCAGTTTATCTCCCTACTCCCCCTATCGCGAGCAGTACTTC. This sequence joins TRBV27 and TRBJ2-7; D unclear. Trimming removed 0 bases from V and 6 bases from J, with 18 bases in between. The CDR3 contains 16 residues. Germline assignment: CDR1 MNHEY and CDR2 SMNVEV (reference sequence).